This T cell receptor (beta chain) was sequenced for a study of glioma-infiltrating T cells after dendritic cell vaccination listed by TCRdb under 2016. Turning to the overall study: The cohort comprised around 15 glioblastoma patients from Phase I and II dendritic cell vaccination trials, 9 newly diagnosed and 6 with recurrent disease. Patients received autologous tumor lysate-pulsed dendritic cell vaccination between about 2002 and 2013. The vaccine was prepared from monocyte-derived dendritic cells that were cultured for approximately seven days with IL-4 and GM-CSF and then pulsed overnight with autologous tumor lysate. Each patient got three intradermal injections of the dendritic cell vaccine, spaced at biweekly intervals, in the arm below the axilla. In glioblastoma patients vaccinated with dendritic cells, deep sequencing of TCR beta CDR3 regions served to measure the amount of tumor-infiltrating lymphocytes and to compare repertoires between tumor and blood. TCR sequencing metrics, including TIL content and tumor-blood repertoire overlap, were correlated with survival after dendritic cell vaccination. What the work shows at the level of the full study, not this receptor alone: The TCR overlap response model with three groups was called speculative and said to need prospective validation. TCR clonality showed no direct relationship with survival, which suggests that a diverse polyclonal response may be important. The cohort was small and heterogeneous, few patients had complete blood and tumor sets, and even fewer had initial-recurrent tumor pairs. After dendritic cell vaccination, a higher estimated pretreatment TIL content predicted longer time to progression and overall survival.

Selection of patients required sufficient residual fresh-frozen tumor tissue and over two years of available survival data. Although molecular status otherwise differed among the glioblastoma patients, no patient had an isocitrate dehydrogenase mutation. PBMC were collected before vaccination, two weeks after the third vaccination, and at tumor progression when it occurred. The Qiagen DNeasy Blood extraction Kit was used to extract genomic DNA. As regards this clone: Its antigen remains undetermined. No much larger clone exists at a distance of one base, and base qualities are not known.

The CDR3 numbers 13 residues from cysteine through phenylalanine. The only DNA kept is the CDR3, 39 bases in frame from the first base. Trimming costs V 8 bases and J 6 bases, and their ends lie 14 bases apart. CDR1 and CDR2 are read off the germline V gene as MGHRA and YSYEKL. TCRB CDR3 regions were amplified from around 2.1 ug genomic DNA, or all available DNA if less, using the immunoSEQ assay. The multiplex PCR employed 60 forward primers targeting TCR V beta segments and 13 reverse primers targeting J beta segments. To estimate the number of reads per starting template, synthetic control templates were added to each sample at limiting dilution. The Illumina HiSeq System generated sequencing reads of 87 bp. The authors' pipeline ran thus. PCR and sequencing errors were removed by merging closely related sequences with a nearest neighbor algorithm. TCR overlap was measured as the percentage of unique tumor TCR beta sequences also present in the same patient's peripheral blood. The table comes from immuneACCESS by way of TCRdb, which keeps in-frame sequences with V and J called. Part of the clones is missing from these tables; in studies checked, under half for an unresolved V gene and the rest for unknown reasons. That table furnishes V, J and clone size, whereas the DNA furnished D and trimming. This sample has roughly 70,000 clones in its table, and roughly 87% of those were observed once. The biggest ten clones account for 2% to 2.5% of the sample.

The TCR sequence derives from a human donor with glioblastoma. The chain links TRBV4-1 with TRBJ1-3; tentative D gene TRBD1, with 5 bases matching. The material sequenced was blood, taken before dendritic cell vaccination. The CDR3 protein sequence reads: CASRRGGENTIYF. The DNA is TGCGCCAGCCGTCGCGGGGGAGAAAACACCATATATTTT.